The present entry profiles one TCR beta chain with its context. The CDR3 is made up of 13 amino acids. Deletions cut 5 bases from V and 4 bases from J, with 10 bases between. Per germline, CDR1 SGHKS and CDR2 YYEKEE (reference sequence). The data are from a study of CDR3 diversity in severe acne. TCRdb processed the PCR reads anew with MiXCR; each CDR3 protein has one entry. The sample lists approximately 84,000 distinct CDR3 sequences; under 65% were seen once. The origin of this receptor is a male donor in good health, without acne. What was sequenced was blood. The chain uses TRBV5-5 and TRBJ2-4; D not certain. The CDR3 sequence: CASRYESKNIQYF. The CDR3 DNA follows: TGTGCCAGCAGATATGAGTCTAAAAACATTCAGTACTTC.